This TCR beta chain was sequenced in a study of CXCR3-negative and CXCR3-positive naive CD8 T cells. Study overall: Libraries each contributed about 1.5 +/- 0.3 million TRB reads, for roughly 140 million in total.

Study-level findings and limits: After cryopreservation, expression of CXCR3 was partially reduced, and most assays were run with fresh PBMCs.

The CDR3 has 15 amino acids. CDR1 is LGHNA, CDR2 YNFKEQ, per germline. Remarks on this clonotype: As yet, its antigen is unknown.

The TRB cDNA libraries were prepared by 5' RACE with UMI labels. TCRdb re-called the 5' RACE reads; every CDR3 protein appears as one record, without DNA. The table lists 45,000 to 55,000 distinct CDR3 sequences. The chain combines TRBV4-2 with TRBJ1-3. This receptor was taken from a human donor in good health. Some clones in this sample may be carry-over from other donors' samples. Sequenced sample: memory CD8+ T cells from blood. The CDR3 protein is CASSQARISGNSIYF.